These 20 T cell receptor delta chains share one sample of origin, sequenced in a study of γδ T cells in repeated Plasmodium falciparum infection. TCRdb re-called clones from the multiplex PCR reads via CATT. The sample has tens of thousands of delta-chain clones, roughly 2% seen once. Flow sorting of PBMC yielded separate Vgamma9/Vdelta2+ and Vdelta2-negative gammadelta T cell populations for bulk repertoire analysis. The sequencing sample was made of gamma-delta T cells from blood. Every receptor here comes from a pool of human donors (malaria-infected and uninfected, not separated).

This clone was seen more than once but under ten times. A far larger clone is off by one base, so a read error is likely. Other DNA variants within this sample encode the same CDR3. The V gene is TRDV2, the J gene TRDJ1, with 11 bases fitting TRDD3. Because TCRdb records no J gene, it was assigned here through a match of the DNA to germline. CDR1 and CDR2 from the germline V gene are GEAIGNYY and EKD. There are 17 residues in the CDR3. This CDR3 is CACDPLLGDNGADKLIF. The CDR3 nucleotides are TGCGCCTGTGACCCCCTACTGGGGGATAACGGGGCCGATAAACTCATCTTT.

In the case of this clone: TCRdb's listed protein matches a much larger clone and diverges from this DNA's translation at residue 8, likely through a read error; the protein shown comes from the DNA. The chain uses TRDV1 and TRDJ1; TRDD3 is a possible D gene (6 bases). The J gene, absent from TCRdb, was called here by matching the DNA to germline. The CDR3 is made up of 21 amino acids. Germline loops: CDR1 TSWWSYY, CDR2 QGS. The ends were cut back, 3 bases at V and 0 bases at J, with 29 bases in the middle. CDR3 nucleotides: TGTGCTCTTGGGGAGCCCACTGAGGTGGGGGCTGGCCCCATTTACACCGATAAACTCATCTTT. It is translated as CALGEPTEVGAGPIYTDKLIF.

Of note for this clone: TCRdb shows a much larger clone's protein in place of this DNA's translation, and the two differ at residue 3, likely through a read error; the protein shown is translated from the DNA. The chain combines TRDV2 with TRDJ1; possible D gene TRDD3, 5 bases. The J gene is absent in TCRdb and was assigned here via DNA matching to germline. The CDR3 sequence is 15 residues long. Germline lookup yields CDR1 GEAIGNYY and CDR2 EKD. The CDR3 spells CARDPLGAGDDKLIF. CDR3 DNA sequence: TGTGCCCGTGACCCCCTGGGTGCGGGAGACGATAAACTCATCTTT.

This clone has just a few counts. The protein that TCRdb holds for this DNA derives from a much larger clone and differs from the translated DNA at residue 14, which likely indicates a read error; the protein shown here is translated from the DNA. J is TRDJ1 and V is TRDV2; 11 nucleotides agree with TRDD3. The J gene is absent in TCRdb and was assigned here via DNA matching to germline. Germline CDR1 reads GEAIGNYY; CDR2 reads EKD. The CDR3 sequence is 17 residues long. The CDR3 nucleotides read TGTGCCTGTGACTCCTTACTGGGGGATAAGAACACCGATAGACTCATCTTT. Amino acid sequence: CACDSLLGDKNTDRLIF.

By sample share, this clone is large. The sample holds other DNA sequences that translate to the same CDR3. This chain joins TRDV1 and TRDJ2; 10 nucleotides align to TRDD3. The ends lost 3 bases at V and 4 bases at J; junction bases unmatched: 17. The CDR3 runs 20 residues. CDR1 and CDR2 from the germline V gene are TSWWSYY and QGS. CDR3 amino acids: CALGETLTSTGGLRTAQLFF. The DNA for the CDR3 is TGTGCTCTTGGGGAGACCTTAACCAGTACTGGGGGATTAAGGACAGCACAACTCTTCTTT.

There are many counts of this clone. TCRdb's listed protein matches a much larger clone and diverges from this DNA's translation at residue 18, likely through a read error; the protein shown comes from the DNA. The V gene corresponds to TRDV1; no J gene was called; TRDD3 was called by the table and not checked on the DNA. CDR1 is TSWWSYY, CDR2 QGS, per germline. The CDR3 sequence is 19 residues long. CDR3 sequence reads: CALGVPAGGLWTYTDKLTF. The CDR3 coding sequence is TGTGCTCTTGGGGTGCCGGCGGGTGGACTGTGGACTTACACCGATAAACTCACCTTT.

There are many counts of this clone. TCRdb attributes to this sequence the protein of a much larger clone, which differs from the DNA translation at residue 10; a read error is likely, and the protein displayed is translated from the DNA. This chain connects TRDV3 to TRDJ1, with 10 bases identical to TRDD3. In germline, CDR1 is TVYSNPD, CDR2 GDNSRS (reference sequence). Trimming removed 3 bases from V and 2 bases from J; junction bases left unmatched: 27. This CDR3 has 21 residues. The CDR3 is CAFPRGLPRSWGIVATDKLIF. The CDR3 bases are TGTGCCTTCCCGCGGGGCCTTCCCCGAAGCTGGGGGATAGTAGCGACCGATAAACTCATCTTT. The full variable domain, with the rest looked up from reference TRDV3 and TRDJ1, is CDKVTQSSPDQTVASGSEVVLLCTYDTVYSNPDLFWYRIRPDYSFQFVFYGDNSRSEGADFTQGRFSVKHILTQKAFHLVISPVRTEDSATYYCAFPRGLPRSWGIVATDKLIFGKGTRVTVEP.

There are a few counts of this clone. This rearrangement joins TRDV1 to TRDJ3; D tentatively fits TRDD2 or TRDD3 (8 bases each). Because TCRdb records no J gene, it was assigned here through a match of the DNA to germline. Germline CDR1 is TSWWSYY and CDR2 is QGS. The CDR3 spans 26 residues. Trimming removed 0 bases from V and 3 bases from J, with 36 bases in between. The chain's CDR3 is CALGELPPHFLPGGPRGIWDTRQMFF. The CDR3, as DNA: TGTGCTCTTGGGGAACTTCCTCCTCACTTCCTACCTGGGGGACCTAGAGGTATCTGGGACACCCGACAGATGTTTTTC.

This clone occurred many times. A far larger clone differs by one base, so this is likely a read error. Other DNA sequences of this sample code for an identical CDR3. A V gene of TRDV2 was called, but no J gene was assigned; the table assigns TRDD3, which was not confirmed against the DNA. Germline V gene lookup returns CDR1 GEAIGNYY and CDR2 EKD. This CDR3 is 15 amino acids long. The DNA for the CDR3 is TGTGCCTGTGACACCGTTGGGGTGCCTATCGATAAGCTCATCTTT. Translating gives CACDTVGVPIDKLIF.

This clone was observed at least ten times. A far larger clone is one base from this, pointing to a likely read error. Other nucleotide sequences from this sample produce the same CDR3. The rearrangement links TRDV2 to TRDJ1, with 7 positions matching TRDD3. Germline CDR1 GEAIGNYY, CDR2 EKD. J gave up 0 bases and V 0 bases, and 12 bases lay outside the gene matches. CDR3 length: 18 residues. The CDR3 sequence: CACDTLSTGEQYTDKLIF. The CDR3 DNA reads TGTGCCTGTGACACCCTAAGCACTGGGGAACAGTACACCGATAAACTCATCTTT.

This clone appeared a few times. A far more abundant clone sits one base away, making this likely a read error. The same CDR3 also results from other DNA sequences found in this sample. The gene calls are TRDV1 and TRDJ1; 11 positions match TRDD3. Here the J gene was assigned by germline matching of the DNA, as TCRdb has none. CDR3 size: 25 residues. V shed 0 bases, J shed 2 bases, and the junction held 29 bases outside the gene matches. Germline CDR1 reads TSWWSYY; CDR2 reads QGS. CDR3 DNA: TGTGCTCTTGGGGAACTTAATCCCACATTCCCACGCACATTTGGGTGGGGGATACGAACCGATAAACTCATCTTT. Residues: CALGELNPTFPRTFGWGIRTDKLIF.

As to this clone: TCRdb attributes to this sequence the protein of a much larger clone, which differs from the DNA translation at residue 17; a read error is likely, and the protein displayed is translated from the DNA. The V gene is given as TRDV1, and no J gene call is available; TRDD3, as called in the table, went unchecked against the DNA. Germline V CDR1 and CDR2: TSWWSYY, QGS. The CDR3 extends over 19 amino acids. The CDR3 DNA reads TGTGCTCTTGGGGAACGTCAGGACCACACCGGGCCTTACACCGATAAACCCATCTTT. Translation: CALGERQDHTGPYTDKPIF.

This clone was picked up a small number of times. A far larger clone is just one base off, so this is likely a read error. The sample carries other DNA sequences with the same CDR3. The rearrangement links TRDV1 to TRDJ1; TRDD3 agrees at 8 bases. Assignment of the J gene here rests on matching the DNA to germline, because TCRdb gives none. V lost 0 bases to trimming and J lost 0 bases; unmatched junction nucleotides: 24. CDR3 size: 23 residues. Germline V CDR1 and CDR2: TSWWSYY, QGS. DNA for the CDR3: TGTGCTCTTGGGGAACTAAGCTTCCCTACGGTACGTCTGCTGGGGGAAAACACCGATAAACTCATCTTT. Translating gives CALGELSFPTVRLLGENTDKLIF.

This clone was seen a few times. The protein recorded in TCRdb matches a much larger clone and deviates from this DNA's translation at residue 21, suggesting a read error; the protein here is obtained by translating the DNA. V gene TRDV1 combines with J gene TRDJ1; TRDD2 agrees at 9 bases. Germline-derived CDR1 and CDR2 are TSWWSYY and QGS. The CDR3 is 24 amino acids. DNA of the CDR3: TGTGCTCTTGGGGATGGCGCCTTCCTACGAGCCATGCGGGGGACTTCCAACCGGCCCGATAGACTCATCTTT. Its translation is CALGDGAFLRAMRGTSNRPDRLIF.

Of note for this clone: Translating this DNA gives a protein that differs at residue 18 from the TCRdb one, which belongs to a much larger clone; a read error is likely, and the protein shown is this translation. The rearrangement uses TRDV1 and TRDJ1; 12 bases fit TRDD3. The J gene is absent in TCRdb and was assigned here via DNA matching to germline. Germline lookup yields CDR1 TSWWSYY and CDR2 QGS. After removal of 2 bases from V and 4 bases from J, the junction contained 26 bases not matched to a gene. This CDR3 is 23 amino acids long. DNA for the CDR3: TGTGCTCTTGGGGAAGGAACCTACCTCTACTGGGGGATACTAATACCGAACATCGATAAACTCATCTTT. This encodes CALGEGTYLYWGILIPNIDKLIF.

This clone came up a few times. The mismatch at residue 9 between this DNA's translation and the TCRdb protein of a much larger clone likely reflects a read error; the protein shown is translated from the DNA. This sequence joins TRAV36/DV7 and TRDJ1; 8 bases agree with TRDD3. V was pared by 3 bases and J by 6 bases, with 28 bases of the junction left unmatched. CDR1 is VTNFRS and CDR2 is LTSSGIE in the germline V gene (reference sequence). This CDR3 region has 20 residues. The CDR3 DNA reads TGTGCTGTGGCTCGCTGGGATTCCTGCGGGGCTACTGGGGGTCGAAATAAACTCATCTTT. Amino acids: CAVARWDSCGATGGRNKLIF.

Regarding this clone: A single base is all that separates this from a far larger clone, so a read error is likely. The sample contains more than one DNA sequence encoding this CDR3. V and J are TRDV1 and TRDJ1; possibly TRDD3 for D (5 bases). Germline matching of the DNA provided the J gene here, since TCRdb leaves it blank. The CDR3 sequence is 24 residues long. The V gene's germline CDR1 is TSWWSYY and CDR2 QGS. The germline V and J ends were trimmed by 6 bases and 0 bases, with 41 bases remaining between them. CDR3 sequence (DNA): TGTGCTCTTGGAAAGGATAACTTCTATCCCCTATTCAAGACCCAACCCTTTTACACCGATAAACTCATCTTT. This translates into CALGKDNFYPLFKTQPFYTDKLIF.

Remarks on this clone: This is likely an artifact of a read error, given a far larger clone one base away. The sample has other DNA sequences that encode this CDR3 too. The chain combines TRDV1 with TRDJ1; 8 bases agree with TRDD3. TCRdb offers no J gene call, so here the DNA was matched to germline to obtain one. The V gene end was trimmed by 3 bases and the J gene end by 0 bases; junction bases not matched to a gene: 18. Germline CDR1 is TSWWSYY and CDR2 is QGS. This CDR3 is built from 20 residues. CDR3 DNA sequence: TGTGCTCTTGGGGAGATCGTCCTACGCTACTGGGGGGGGTACACCGATAAACTCATCTTT. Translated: CALGEIVLRYWGGYTDKLIF.

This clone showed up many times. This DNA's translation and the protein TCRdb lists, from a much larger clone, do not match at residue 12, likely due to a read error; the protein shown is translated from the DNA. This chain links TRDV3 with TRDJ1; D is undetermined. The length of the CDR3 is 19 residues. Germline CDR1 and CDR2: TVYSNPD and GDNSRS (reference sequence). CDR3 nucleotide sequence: TGTGCGTTCCACCCCTCTCCACCGAACGTACGGGGTCGTTTGGGTAAACTCATCTTT. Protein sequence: CAFHPSPPNVRGRLGKLIF.

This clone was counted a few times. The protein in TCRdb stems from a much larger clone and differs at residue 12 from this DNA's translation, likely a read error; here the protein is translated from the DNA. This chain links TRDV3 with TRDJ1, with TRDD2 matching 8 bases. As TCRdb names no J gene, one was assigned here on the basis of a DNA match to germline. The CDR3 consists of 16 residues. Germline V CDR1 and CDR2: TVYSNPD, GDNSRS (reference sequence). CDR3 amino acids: CAFRFLLGLYTVKLIF. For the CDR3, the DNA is TGTGCCTTTCGCTTCCTACTAGGACTGTACACCGTTAAACTCATCTTT.